Listed below are T cell receptor beta chains from one sample, sequenced in a study of T cell responses to AZD1222 COVID-19 vaccine. The method was immunoSEQ multiplex PCR; TCRdb's version includes in-frame clones alone and lacks a portion of them. The table includes 150,000 or so clones, about 93% detected once. The sample here was peripheral blood, taken on day 0 of AZD1222 vaccination. The receptor source for this set is an adult in good health. Each CDR3 is given without its conserved first and last residue.

TRBV27	ASSPSYFSEQF
TRBV29-1	SVFRDSSDTQY
TRBV12-3/TRBV12-4	ASSFLGQPQH
TRBV7-9	ASSPAIGLPQETQY
TRBV14	ASSRGGVHEQY
TRBV6-2/TRBV6-3	ASSPAYEQY
TRBV5-1	ASSLKNRATEAF
TRBV2	ASRPGFSQPQH
TRBV9	ASSDNPWGARSGNTIY
TRBV30	AWSRYQGRDNSPLH
TRBV27	ASSFSPVMTGPSGELF
TRBV6-1	ASSDHLAGTPFANTGELF
TRBV11-3	ASSLDSGVLNEQY
TRBV5-6	ASSPGTGFYGYT
TRBV28	ASSFRGGYTEAF
TRBV5-1	ASSPGLAGNEQF
TRBV3-1/TRBV3-2	ASSQNSNQPQH
TRBV10-3	AISESEDRDTGELF
TRBV4-1	ASSQVDLATYNEQF
TRBV3-1/TRBV3-2	ASSLGPGYGYT
TRBV10-3	AIRAGQTFGNTIY
TRBV19	ASSPSGASLHTGELF
TRBV11-3	ASSLGGPYSGANVLT
TRBV9	ASSVGTQVDTQY
TRBV24-1	ATSLTGGRDEQF
TRBV4-1	ASSPNQPQH
TRBV3-1/TRBV3-2	ASSKVYPDSLYNYGYT
TRBV5-1	ASSREGLAGGPTDTQY
TRBV27	ASSLNPGTGGYEQY
TRBV9	ASSAIPGTDSEKLF
TRBV9	ASSVGVTGSETRELF
TRBV5-1	ASSSLAGGPTGELF
TRBV7-2	ASSMLPDSSTY
TRBV6-5	ASSYSRPGSNQPQH
TRBV11-3	ASSLGLWTADPDTQY
TRBV5-1	ASSLAQLYNEQF
TRBV27	ASSLKVGQETQY
TRBV24-1	ATSEGGTEAF
TRBV29-1	SVGLRDRGFDTEAF
TRBV6-5	ASSQTGTEAF
TRBV7-3	ASSLTGQGHSPLH
TRBV19	ASSIVQNQPQH
TRBV7-3	ASSTEPGQVKH
TRBV10-3	AASPRGNTGELF
TRBV10-3	AISESIHTQGALEKLF